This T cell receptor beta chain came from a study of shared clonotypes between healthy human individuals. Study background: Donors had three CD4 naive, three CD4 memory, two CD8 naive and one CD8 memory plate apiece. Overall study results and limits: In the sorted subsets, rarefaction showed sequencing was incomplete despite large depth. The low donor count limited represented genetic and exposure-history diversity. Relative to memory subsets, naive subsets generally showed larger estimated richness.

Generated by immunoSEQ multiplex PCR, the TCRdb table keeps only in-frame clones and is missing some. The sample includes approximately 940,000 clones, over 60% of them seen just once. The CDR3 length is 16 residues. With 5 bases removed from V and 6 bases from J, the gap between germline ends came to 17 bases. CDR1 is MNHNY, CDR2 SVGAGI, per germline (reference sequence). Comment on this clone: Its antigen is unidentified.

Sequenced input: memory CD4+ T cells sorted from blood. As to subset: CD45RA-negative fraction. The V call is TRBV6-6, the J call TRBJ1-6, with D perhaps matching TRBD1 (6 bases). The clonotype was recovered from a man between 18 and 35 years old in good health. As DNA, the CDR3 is TGTGCCAGCAGTGCTACGGGGGCCTTGGGTAATTCACCCCTCCACTTT. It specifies CASSATGALGNSPLHF.